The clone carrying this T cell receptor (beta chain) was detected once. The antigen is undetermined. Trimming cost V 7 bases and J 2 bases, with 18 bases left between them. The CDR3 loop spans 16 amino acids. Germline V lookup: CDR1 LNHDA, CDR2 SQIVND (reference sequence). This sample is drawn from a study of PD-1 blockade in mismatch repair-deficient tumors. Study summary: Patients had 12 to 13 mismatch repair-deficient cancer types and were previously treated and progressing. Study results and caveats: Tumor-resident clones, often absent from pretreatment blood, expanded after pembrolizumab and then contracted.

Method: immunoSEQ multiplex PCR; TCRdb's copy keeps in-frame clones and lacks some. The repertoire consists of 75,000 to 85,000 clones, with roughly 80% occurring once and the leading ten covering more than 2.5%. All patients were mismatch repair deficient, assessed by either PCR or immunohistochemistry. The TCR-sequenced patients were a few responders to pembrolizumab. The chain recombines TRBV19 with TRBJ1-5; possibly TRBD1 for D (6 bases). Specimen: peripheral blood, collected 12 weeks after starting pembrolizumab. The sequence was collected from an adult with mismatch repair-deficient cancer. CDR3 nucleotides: TGTGCCAGTAAATTGCGGGGGGCGCAGGGCAATCAGCCCCAGCATTTT. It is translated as CASKLRGAQGNQPQHF.